This TCR beta chain is drawn from a study of T-cell memory formation after mild COVID-19. The study's findings and limits: While clones contracting from day 15 to 85 were balanced between CD4 and CD8, later expanders leaned CD4+. Among contracting clones, CD4+ were mainly CM/EM and CD8+ enriched in EMRA.

This clonotype was recorded a few times. What it recognizes is unknown. Employing constant-segment primers, 5'RACE generated TCR alpha and TCR beta cDNA libraries bearing sample barcodes and UMIs. From the 5' RACE reads, TCRdb called clonotypes with MiXCR, one entry per CDR3 protein. Of approximately 260,000 distinct CDR3 sequences in the sample, around 17% were seen once. Trimming removed 8 bases from V and 4 bases from J, with 15 bases in between. From germline, CDR1 is ENHRY and CDR2 SYGVKD. The CDR3 has 13 amino acids. The sequence derives from a man younger than 30 who had mild COVID-19 (a few samples of this study predate the infection). Cell type and time point are not known. This chain connects TRBV10-3 to TRBJ2-7; D is perhaps TRBD1 (5 bases). Sample: PBMCs or a T cell subset sorted from them (not recorded which). Here the CDR3 reads CAIRNGAGYEQYV. The CDR3 coding sequence is TGTGCCATCCGGAACGGCGCAGGGTACGAGCAGTACGTC.